This is a list of T cell receptor beta chains from one sample in a study of cytomegalovirus exposure and HLA in healthy donors. The protocol was immunoSEQ multiplex PCR, while the TCRdb copy is restricted to in-frame clones and leaves out a portion. The sample gives just over 150,000 clones, 60% to 80% of which show up once; about 1% is in the top ten. The sequencing sample was made of PBMCs. The receptors stem from a woman aged 45-59 years in good health and CMV-seropositive. Each CDR3 is given with its conserved first and last residue. The order of the fields is V gene, clone size, J gene, D gene, CDR3 protein, CDR3 DNA. D genes are given only for firm matches. Size is stated for part of the rows, as once, few or many counts, or as a class when the clone is expanded.

TRBV4-2	-	TRBJ2-5	-	CASSQPTSRKETQYF	TGTGCCAGCAGCCAACCCACTAGCCGGAAAGAGACCCAGTACTTC
TRBV7-2	few	TRBJ2-3	-	CASSPGSLRRGDTQYF	TGTGCCAGCAGCCCCGGCTCCCTCCGGCGAGGGGATACGCAGTATTTT
TRBV5-4	-	TRBJ2-5	TRBD1	CASSFLSGTGKETQYF	TGTGCCAGCAGCTTTCTATCCGGGACAGGGAAAGAGACCCAGTACTTC
TRBV19	once	TRBJ2-7	-	CASSIGLALDEQYF	TGTGCCAGTAGTATAGGGCTAGCGTTGGACGAGCAGTACTTC
TRBV7-8	-	TRBJ1-5	-	CASSFQGTLGNQPQHF	TGTGCCAGCAGCTTCCAGGGGACATTAGGCAATCAGCCCCAGCATTTT
TRBV2	-	TRBJ1-3	-	CASGRGLRNTIYF	TGTGCCAGCGGCAGGGGTTTGAGAAACACCATATATTTT
TRBV4-1	-	TRBJ1-5	-	CASSQPRDWSNQPQHF	TGCGCCAGCAGCCAACCCAGGGATTGGAGCAATCAGCCCCAGCATTTT
TRBV7-9	few	TRBJ2-4	-	CASSLARNIQYF	TGTGCCAGCAGCTTAGCGCGGAACATTCAGTACTTC
TRBV5-6	-	TRBJ2-3	TRBD2	CASSPGSGGRDTQYF	TGTGCCAGCAGCCCTGGTAGCGGGGGTAGAGATACGCAGTATTTT
TRBV5-1	-	TRBJ2-7	TRBD2	CASSPGGYGYEQYF	TGCGCCAGCAGCCCCGGGGGGTATGGATACGAGCAGTACTTC
TRBV6-5	-	TRBJ2-7	-	CASRMGAHYEQYF	TGTGCCAGCAGGATGGGCGCCCACTACGAGCAGTACTTC
TRBV28	-	TRBJ1-1	TRBD1	CASTSEARGYPEAFF	TGTGCCAGCACCTCGGAGGCCAGGGGGTATCCTGAAGCTTTCTTT
TRBV28	-	TRBJ2-7	TRBD1	CASAQGARDEQYF	TGTGCCAGCGCCCAGGGGGCGCGGGACGAGCAGTACTTC
TRBV5-8	-	TRBJ2-2	TRBD2	CASLGTSGSSTGELFF	TGTGCCAGCTTGGGGACTAGCGGGAGTTCCACCGGGGAGCTGTTTTTT
TRBV28	-	TRBJ1-2	-	CASSSRGISVGAANYGYTF	TGTGCCAGCAGCTCCCGGGGCATCTCTGTGGGGGCAGCTAACTATGGCTACACCTTC
TRBV6-5	-	TRBJ1-5	TRBD1	CASRRGTGREPQHF	TGTGCCAGCAGGCGTGGGACAGGGCGAGAGCCCCAGCATTTT
TRBV28	once	TRBJ2-1	-	CASSTRTGQFF	TGTGCCAGCAGTACCCGGACTGGGCAGTTCTTC
TRBV5-1	-	TRBJ1-2	TRBD1	CASSQGTGDYYGYTF	TGCGCCAGCAGCCAGGGGACAGGGGATTACTATGGCTACACCTTC
TRBV18	once	TRBJ2-7	-	CASSPLNTGFSYEQYF	TGTGCCAGCTCACCACTTAACACAGGTTTCTCCTACGAGCAGTACTTC
TRBV30	-	TRBJ1-1	-	CAWHQGLGRNTEAFF	TGTGCCTGGCACCAGGGGTTAGGAAGGAACACTGAAGCTTTCTTT
TRBV4-3	-	TRBJ1-2	-	CASSQETGYGYTF	TGCGCCAGCAGCCAAGAGACGGGTTATGGCTACACCTTC
TRBV29-1	once	TRBJ1-2	TRBD1	CSVEEGQAYGYTF	TGCAGCGTTGAGGAAGGACAGGCCTATGGCTACACCTTC
TRBV7-6	-	TRBJ2-3	-	CASSSPRGSTDTQYF	TGTGCCAGCAGCTCCCCCCGGGGTAGCACAGATACGCAGTATTTT
TRBV2	-	TRBJ1-4	TRBD1	CASRAAGGNNEKLFF	TGTGCCAGCCGGGCCGCAGGGGGAAATAATGAAAAACTGTTTTTT
TRBV14	-	TRBJ1-4	TRBD1	CASSPRTGREKLFF	TGTGCCAGCAGCCCCCGGACAGGCCGCGAAAAACTGTTTTTT
TRBV5-1	-	TRBJ2-5	-	CASSLTGFGETQYF	TGCGCCAGCAGCTTGACAGGGTTCGGGGAGACCCAGTACTTC
TRBV7-2	-	TRBJ2-1	-	CASSYGTYNEQFF	TGTGCCAGCAGCTACGGGACTTACAATGAGCAGTTCTTC
TRBV4-1	-	TRBJ2-1	-	CASSQATSSYNEQFF	TGCGCCAGCAGCCAAGCTACTAGCTCCTACAATGAGCAGTTCTTC
TRBV6-5	-	TRBJ2-7	TRBD1	CASRSGQGSYEQYF	TGTGCCAGCAGGAGCGGACAGGGGTCCTACGAGCAGTACTTC
TRBV6-5	-	TRBJ1-1	-	CASSYRRAGEAFF	TGTGCCAGCAGTTATCGCCGCGCGGGCGAAGCTTTCTTT
TRBV4-3	-	TRBJ1-4	TRBD1	CASSQGVGTGSEKLFF	TGCGCCAGCAGCCAAGGGGTAGGGACAGGGTCTGAAAAACTGTTTTTT
TRBV2	-	TRBJ1-1	TRBD1	CASRGTGGAEAFF	TGTGCCAGCAGAGGGACAGGTGGGGCTGAAGCTTTCTTT
TRBV5-1	-	TRBJ1-6	TRBD1	CASSFEGAQNSPLHF	TGCGCCAGCAGTTTCGAGGGGGCGCAGAATTCACCCCTCCACTTT
TRBV7-8	-	TRBJ1-5	-	CASSLVRGINQPQHF	TGTGCCAGCAGCTTAGTCAGAGGGATTAATCAGCCCCAGCATTTT
TRBV28	-	TRBJ1-1	-	CASSDQGRRMNTEAFF	TGTGCCAGCAGCGACCAGGGGCGAAGAATGAACACTGAAGCTTTCTTT
TRBV7-2	few	TRBJ1-2	TRBD1	CASSLLTGQRGGYTF	TGTGCCAGCAGCTTATTAACGGGACAGAGGGGTGGCTACACCTTC
TRBV4-1	-	TRBJ1-1	TRBD1	CASSQDSGGGTEAFF	TGCGCCAGCAGCCAAGACTCAGGGGGCGGCACTGAAGCTTTCTTT
TRBV7-8	few	TRBJ1-2	TRBD1	CASSLEGGSYGYTF	TGTGCCAGCAGCTTAGAAGGGGGCTCTTATGGCTACACCTTC
TRBV5-6	few	TRBJ1-5	TRBD1	CASSSLRQGRRNQPQHF	TGTGCCAGCAGCTCATTGCGACAGGGTCGAAGAAATCAGCCCCAGCATTTT
TRBV10-3	-	TRBJ2-6	TRBD1	CAISPGQGANVLTF	TGTGCCATCAGTCCGGGACAGGGGGCCAACGTCCTGACTTTC
TRBV19	-	TRBJ1-1	-	CASSVGRRAGRTEAFF	TGTGCCAGTAGTGTGGGGCGGAGGGCCGGGCGCACTGAAGCTTTCTTT
TRBV6-1	-	TRBJ1-1	-	CASSEEYSEAFF	TGTGCCAGCAGTGAAGAATATTCTGAAGCTTTCTTT
TRBV18	once	TRBJ2-7	TRBD1	CASSPRVRGSGEQYF	TGTGCCAGCTCACCACGAGTCAGGGGGTCGGGCGAGCAGTACTTC
TRBV6-1	-	TRBJ2-1	-	CASSQGANNEQFF	TGTGCCAGCAGTCAAGGGGCTAACAATGAGCAGTTCTTC
TRBV5-4	-	TRBJ1-2	-	CASSPGRDYGYTF	TGTGCCAGCAGCCCTGGCAGGGACTATGGCTACACCTTC